This T cell receptor beta chain was obtained from a study of blood T cell repertoires in COVID-19. Measured with immunoSEQ multiplex PCR; TCRdb has only the in-frame clones, and not every one. The sample lists roughly 80,000 clones; about 83% were seen once. This CDR3 spans 11 amino acids. The germline gives CDR1 SGHVS, CDR2 FQNEAQ. V was clipped by 4 bases and J by 8 bases, with 5 bases between them. The chain is built from TRBV7-8 and TRBJ2-2, with D unclear. The sequence was collected from a middle-aged man with acute or convalescent COVID-19. Sequencing was carried out using peripheral blood. The CDR3 is CASSSRGELFF. DNA of the CDR3: TGTGCCAGCAGCTCGAGGGGGGAGCTGTTTTTT.